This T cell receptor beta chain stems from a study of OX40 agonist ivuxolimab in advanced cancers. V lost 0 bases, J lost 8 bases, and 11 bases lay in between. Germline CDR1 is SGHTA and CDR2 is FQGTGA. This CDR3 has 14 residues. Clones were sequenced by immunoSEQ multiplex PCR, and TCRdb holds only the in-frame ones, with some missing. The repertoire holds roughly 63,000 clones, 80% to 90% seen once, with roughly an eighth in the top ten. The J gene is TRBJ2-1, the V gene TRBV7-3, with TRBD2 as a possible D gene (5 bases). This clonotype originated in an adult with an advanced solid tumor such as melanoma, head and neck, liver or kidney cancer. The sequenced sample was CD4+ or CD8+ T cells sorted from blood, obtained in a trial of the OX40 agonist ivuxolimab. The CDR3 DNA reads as TGTGCCAGCAGCTTAACGGGAGCCCCCGATGAGCAGTTCTTC. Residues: CASSLTGAPDEQFF. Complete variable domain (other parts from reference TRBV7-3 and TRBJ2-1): GAGVSQTPSNKVTEKGKYVELRCDPISGHTALYWYRQSLGQGPEFLIYFQGTGAADDSGLPNDRFFAVRPEGSVSTLKIQRTERGDSAVYLCASSLTGAPDEQFFGPGTRLTVL.